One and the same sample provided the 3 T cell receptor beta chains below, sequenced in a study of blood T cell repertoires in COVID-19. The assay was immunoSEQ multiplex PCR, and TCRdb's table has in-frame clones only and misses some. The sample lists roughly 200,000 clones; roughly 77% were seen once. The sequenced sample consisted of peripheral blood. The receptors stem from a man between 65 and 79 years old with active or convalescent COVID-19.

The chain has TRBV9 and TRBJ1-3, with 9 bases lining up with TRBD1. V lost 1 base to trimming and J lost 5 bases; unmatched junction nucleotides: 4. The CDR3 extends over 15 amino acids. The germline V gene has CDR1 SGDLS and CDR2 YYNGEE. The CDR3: CASSVLGQGRNTIYF. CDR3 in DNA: TGTGCCAGCAGCGTACTGGGACAGGGAAGAAACACCATATATTTT.

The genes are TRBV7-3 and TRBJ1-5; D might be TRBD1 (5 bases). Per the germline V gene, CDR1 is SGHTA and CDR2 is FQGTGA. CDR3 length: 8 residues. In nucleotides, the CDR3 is TGTGCGGGGCGGCCCCAGCATTTT. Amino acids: CAGRPQHF.

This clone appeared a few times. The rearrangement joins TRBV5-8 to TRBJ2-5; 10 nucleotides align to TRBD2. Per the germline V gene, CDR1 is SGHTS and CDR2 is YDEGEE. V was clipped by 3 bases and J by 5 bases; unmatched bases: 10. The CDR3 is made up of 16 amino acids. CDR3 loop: CASSSERTSGGETQYF. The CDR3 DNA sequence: TGTGCCAGCAGCTCAGAACGGACTAGCGGCGGCGAGACCCAGTACTTC. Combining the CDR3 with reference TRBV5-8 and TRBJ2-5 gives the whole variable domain EAGVTQSPTHLIKTRGQQATLRCSPISGHTSVYWYQQALGLGLQFLLWYDEGEERNRGNFPPRFSGRQFPNYSSELNVNALELEDSALYLCASSSERTSGGETQYFGPGTRLLVL.